The source of this T cell receptor beta chain is a study of T cell responses to AZD1222 COVID-19 vaccine. On this clone: Its antigen is not known.

Trimming took off 6 bases at V and 5 bases at J, with 16 bases between the two ends. The CDR3 contains 14 residues. Germline loops: CDR1 SEHNR, CDR2 FQNEAQ (reference sequence). The protocol was immunoSEQ multiplex PCR, while the TCRdb copy is restricted to in-frame clones and leaves out a portion. This sample has 95,000 to 130,000 clones, with 85% to 95% found just once. Study findings and constraints: Scientists sampled the repertoires only once the peak T cell response had passed. Just a handful of people given AZD1222 tested seropositive at baseline. In a largely white British group with more females than males, clonal diversity was possibly underestimated.

The genes are TRBV7-9 and TRBJ1-2, with a possible D match to TRBD1 (6 bases). The sequence came from an adult in good health. Here the sequenced sample was peripheral blood, taken on day 0 of AZD1222 vaccination. This CDR3 reads CASSSGAALYGYTF. As DNA, the CDR3 is TGTGCCAGCAGTTCAGGGGCCGCACTTTATGGCTACACCTTC.